Presented here are 21 T cell receptor beta chains from one specimen sequenced in a study of T cells in Graves' hyperthyroidism and ophthalmopathy. TCR beta CDR3 regions were amplified from RNA transcripts. The HTBI primer set drove a first-round RT-PCR of the TCR CDR3. TCRdb independently ran MiXCR on the multiplex PCR reads; one entry per CDR3 protein. The sample records approximately 710,000 distinct CDR3 sequences, around 15% being singletons. Sequencing was carried out using blood. The origin of the receptors is a man in his fifties or sixties with Graves' hyperthyroidism.

There are many counts of this clonotype. The V call is TRBV28, the J call TRBJ2-7; D perhaps matches TRBD1 (7 bases). The ends were cut back, 3 bases at V and 4 bases at J, with 16 bases in the middle. The CDR3 has 15 residues. The germline gives CDR1 MDHEN, CDR2 SYDVKM. CDR3 sequence: CASSFGQGDSYEQYF. In DNA, the CDR3 is TGTGCCAGCAGTTTTGGGCAGGGGGACTCATACGAGCAGTACTTC. Combining the CDR3 with reference TRBV28 and TRBJ2-7 gives the whole variable domain DVKVTQSSRYLVKRTGEKVFLECVQDMDHENMFWYRQDPGLGLRLIYFSYDVKMKEKGDIPEGYSVSREKKERFSLILESASTNQTSMYLCASSFGQGDSYEQYFGPGTRLTVT.

This clonotype was counted at least ten times. The genes are TRBV12-3 or TRBV12-4 and TRBJ2-3, with TRBD2 as a possible D gene (5 bases). The CDR3 covers 13 residues. V lost 5 bases and J 4 bases, leaving 10 bases between the germline ends. Here the CDR3 DNA reads TGTGCCAGCAGTAATGGACTGGCAGATACGCAGTATTTT. It is translated as CASSNGLADTQYF.

In the case of this clonotype: An end of the junction differs from the germline gene, which may be a read error. The chain uses TRBV2 and TRBJ2-2; D not resolved. CDR3 length: 13 residues. CDR1 and CDR2 (germline): SNHLY, FYNNEI. CDR3 loop: CASNRINTRELFF. CDR3 sequence (DNA): TGTGCCAGCAATAGGATTAACACCAGGGAGCTGTTTTTT. Variable domain in full (rest from reference TRBV2 and TRBJ2-2): EPEVTQTPSHQVTQMGQEVILRCVPISNHLYFYWYRQILGQKVEFLVSFYNNEISEKSEIFDDQFSVERPDGSNFTLKIRSTKLEDSAMYFCASNRINTRELFFGEGSRLTVL.

This clonotype was seen many times. The chain carries TRBV6-1 and TRBJ2-3; D remains unclear. Germline CDR1 reads MNHNS; CDR2 reads SASEGT. This CDR3 has 13 amino acids. V was trimmed by 7 bases and J by 5 bases, leaving 13 bases between them. For the CDR3, the DNA is TGTGCCAGCACCACGCCCTGGGGAGATACGCAGTATTTT. As protein: CASTTPWGDTQYF.

Ten or more counts support this clonotype. The genes are TRBV6-1 and TRBJ1-4; the D is unclear. The CDR3 spans 14 residues. CDR1 and CDR2 from the germline V gene are MNHNS and SASEGT. The V gene lost 4 bases and the J gene lost 5 bases, with 11 bases spanning the gap. CDR3 nucleotide sequence: TGTGCCAGCAGTGCGGGGTCTCCGAATGAAAAACTGTTTTTT. This gives the protein CASSAGSPNEKLFF.

This clonotype has a count of ten or more. The V and J genes are TRBV13 and TRBJ2-2; 7 bases align to TRBD2. In germline, CDR1 is PRHDT, CDR2 FYEKMQ (reference sequence). CDR3 size: 15 residues. J lost 5 bases, V lost 5 bases, and 8 bases had no gene match. CDR3: CASSPRGSVTGELFF. CDR3 DNA: TGTGCCAGCAGCCCTCGCGGGAGTGTGACCGGGGAGCTGTTTTTT. Using reference TRBV13 and TRBJ2-2 for the parts outside the CDR3, the full variable domain is AAGVIQSPRHLIKEKRETATLKCYPIPRHDTVYWYQQGPGQDPQFLISFYEKMQSDKGSIPDRFSAQQFSDYHSELNMSSLELGDSALYFCASSPRGSVTGELFFGEGSRLTVL.

This clonotype was seen at least ten times. The chain is built from TRBV27 and TRBJ2-3; D ambiguous. The germline CDR1 and CDR2 sequences are MNHEY and SMNVEV (reference sequence). V lost 7 bases, J lost 7 bases, and 12 bases lay in between. There are 12 residues in the CDR3. The CDR3 bases are TGTGCCAGCACCAGCATGGGAAATACGCAGTATTTT. This sequence encodes CASTSMGNTQYF.

This clonotype occurred many times. J is TRBJ2-3 and V is TRBV24-1; possibly TRBD1 for D (6 bases). V lost 0 bases and J 5 bases, leaving 8 bases between the germline ends. The CDR3 spans 14 residues. Germline CDR1 KGHDR, CDR2 SFDVKD. The CDR3 protein is CATSDLQGGDTQYF. In DNA, the CDR3 is TGTGCCACCAGTGATTTGCAAGGGGGAGATACGCAGTATTTT.

This clonotype was picked up many times. The chain combines TRBV28 with TRBJ2-3; 7 bases align to TRBD1. J was trimmed by 2 bases and V by 2 bases; bases with no gene match: 7. Germline CDR1 is MDHEN and CDR2 is SYDVKM. The CDR3 covers 16 residues. This CDR3 reads CASSLSGTEITDTQYF. CDR3 nucleotides: TGTGCCAGCAGTTTAAGTGGGACAGAGATCACAGATACGCAGTATTTT. The variable domain in full, with the rest retrieved from reference TRBV28 and TRBJ2-3, is DVKVTQSSRYLVKRTGEKVFLECVQDMDHENMFWYRQDPGLGLRLIYFSYDVKMKEKGDIPEGYSVSREKKERFSLILESASTNQTSMYLCASSLSGTEITDTQYFGPGTRLTVL.

The chain recombines TRBV28 with TRBJ2-1; tentatively, D is TRBD1 or TRBD2 (6 bases each). Germline assignment: CDR1 MDHEN and CDR2 SYDVKM. This CDR3 comprises 14 residues. The V end lost 6 bases, the J end lost 9 bases, and 18 bases lay between the germline ends. CDR3 amino acids: CASRVGGNMGEQFF. CDR3 coding DNA: TGTGCCAGCAGGGTAGGGGGGAATATGGGTGAGCAGTTCTTC. Complete variable domain (other parts from reference TRBV28 and TRBJ2-1): DVKVTQSSRYLVKRTGEKVFLECVQDMDHENMFWYRQDPGLGLRLIYFSYDVKMKEKGDIPEGYSVSREKKERFSLILESASTNQTSMYLCASRVGGNMGEQFFGPGTRLTVL.

The chain combines TRBV6-5 with TRBJ1-1; the D gene is possibly TRBD1 (5 bases). Germline V gene data show CDR1 as MNHEY and CDR2 as SVGAGI. This CDR3 is built from 15 residues. Trimming removed 0 bases at V and 4 bases at J, with 12 bases between. This chain's CDR3 is CASSYSPDGATEAFF. CDR3 nucleotides: TGTGCCAGCAGTTACTCGCCAGACGGGGCCACTGAAGCTTTCTTT.

As to this clonotype: With a much larger clone just one base away, this may be a read error. The chain combines TRBV24-1 with TRBJ2-2; D gene ambiguous. This CDR3 has 13 residues. CDR1 is KGHDR, CDR2 SFDVKD, per germline. The ends were cut back, 1 base at V and 4 bases at J, with 3 bases in the middle. The CDR3 sequence is CATSDFSTGELFF. CDR3 DNA: TGTGCCACCAGTGATTTCTCCACCGGGGAGCTGTTTTTT.

There are many counts of this clonotype. This chain uses TRBV2 with TRBJ2-1; TRBD2 might be the D (6 bases). V was shortened by 4 bases and J by 8 bases, with 9 bases between the two germline ends. The CDR3 is 12 residues long. Germline V lookup: CDR1 SNHLY, CDR2 FYNNEI. This CDR3 is CASSGLVDEQFF. For the CDR3, the DNA is TGTGCCAGCAGTGGACTAGTCGATGAGCAGTTCTTC.

The chain joins TRBV27 to TRBJ2-7; D unresolved. Trimming left V 4 bases short and J 0 bases short, with 7 bases between. The CDR3 runs to 13 residues. Germline lookup yields CDR1 MNHEY and CDR2 SMNVEV (reference sequence). CDR3 DNA sequence: TGTGCCAGCAGTTATAGGGTCTCCTACGAGCAGTACTTC. This gives the protein CASSYRVSYEQYF.

A few counts support this clonotype. V and J are TRBV7-9 and TRBJ1-4, with D tentatively TRBD1 (5 bases). CDR3 length: 15 residues. Trimming removed 1 base at V and 7 bases at J, with 13 bases between. Germline V gives CDR1 SEHNR, CDR2 FQNEAQ (reference sequence). The CDR3 DNA reads TGTGCCAGCAGCTTAGTGTCGGGGGTCGGTGAAAAACTGTTTTTT. Residues: CASSLVSGVGEKLFF.

This clonotype was observed a few times. The chain uses TRBV6-2 or TRBV6-3 and TRBJ2-1; a possible D gene is TRBD2 (6 bases). CDR1 and CDR2 from the germline V gene are MNHEY and SVGEGT. The CDR3 has 18 amino acids. V lost 5 bases, J lost 4 bases, and 24 bases lay in between. This CDR3 reads CASSLPAGRITPYNEQFF. In nucleotides, the CDR3 is TGTGCCAGCAGTCTCCCGGCGGGACGGATTACCCCTTACAATGAGCAGTTCTTC.

The chain couples TRBV7-6 to TRBJ2-7, with a tentative D call TRBD1 (5 bases). The V and J ends lost 1 base and 1 base respectively, with 17 bases between them. This CDR3 is built from 17 residues. Germline V gives CDR1 SGHVS, CDR2 FNYEAQ. CDR3 amino acids: CASSLEMAGRVSYEQYF. In DNA form, the CDR3 reads TGTGCCAGCAGCTTAGAAATGGCAGGGCGAGTTTCCTACGAGCAGTACTTC.

This chain uses TRBV6-5 with TRBJ1-4, with D possibly matching TRBD1 (5 bases). CDR3 length: 14 amino acids. Trimming removed 0 bases at V and 7 bases at J, with 9 bases between. Germline CDR1 reads MNHEY; CDR2 reads SVGAGI. CDR3 nucleotide sequence: TGTGCCAGCAGTTACTCTGGGGGGGGTGAAAAACTGTTTTTT. Translation: CASSYSGGGEKLFF.

CDR3: CASSLWQGIADEQFF. In DNA form, the CDR3 reads TGTGCCAGCAGTTTATGGCAGGGAATTGCAGATGAGCAGTTCTTC. The chain links TRBV28 to TRBJ2-1; a weak D match, TRBD1 (5 bases). The CDR3 is 15 residues long. Trimming removed 0 bases at V and 8 bases at J, with 14 bases between. Germline CDR1 is MDHEN and CDR2 is SYDVKM.

This clonotype has at least ten counts. This chain links TRBV5-1 with TRBJ2-7; 10 bases are shared with TRBD1. Germline V gene data show CDR1 as SGHRS and CDR2 as YFSETQ. CDR3 length equals 14 residues. Trimming removed 4 bases from V and 4 bases from J; junction bases left unmatched: 5. CDR3 DNA sequence: TGCGCCAGCAGCGGACGACAGGGGGCATACGAGCAGTACTTC. Its protein product is CASSGRQGAYEQYF.

A few counts support this clonotype. The chain carries TRBV19 and TRBJ2-5, with 12 nucleotides matching TRBD2. The V gene end was trimmed by 2 bases and the J gene end by 1 base; junction bases not matched to a gene: 5. The germline CDR1 and CDR2 sequences are LNHDA and SQIVND (reference sequence). The CDR3 consists of 17 residues. CDR3 DNA sequence: TGTGCCAGTAGTATACTCGGACTAGCGGGGCCCCAAGAGACCCAGTACTTC. Its protein product is CASSILGLAGPQETQYF.